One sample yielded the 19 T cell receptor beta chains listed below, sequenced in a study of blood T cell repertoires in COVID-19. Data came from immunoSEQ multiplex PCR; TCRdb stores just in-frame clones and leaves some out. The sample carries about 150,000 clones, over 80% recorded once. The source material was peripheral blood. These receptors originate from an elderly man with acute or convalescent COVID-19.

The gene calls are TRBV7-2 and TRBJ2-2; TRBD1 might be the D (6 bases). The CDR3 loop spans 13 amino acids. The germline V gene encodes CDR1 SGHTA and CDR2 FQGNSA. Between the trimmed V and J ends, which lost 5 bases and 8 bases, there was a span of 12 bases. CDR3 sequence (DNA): TGTGCCAGCAGCCTCAGGGGTGTAGGGGAGCTGTTTTTT. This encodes CASSLRGVGELFF.

In DNA, the CDR3 is TGCGCCAGCAGCCAAGATGCGGACAGCCATGGCTACACCTTC. It translates to CASSQDADSHGYTF. The chain uses TRBV4-1 and TRBJ1-2, with D possibly matching TRBD1 (6 bases). The V gene lost 0 bases and the J gene lost 6 bases, with 11 bases spanning the gap. CDR1 is MGHRA, CDR2 YSYEKL, per germline. The CDR3 length is 14 residues.

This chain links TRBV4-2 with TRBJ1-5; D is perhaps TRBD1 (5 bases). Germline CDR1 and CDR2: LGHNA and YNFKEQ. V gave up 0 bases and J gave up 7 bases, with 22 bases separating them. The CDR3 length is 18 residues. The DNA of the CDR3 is TGTGCCAGCAGCCAAGATCATCTCGCGGCGGGGGGGTTACAGCCCCAGCATTTT. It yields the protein CASSQDHLAAGGLQPQHF.

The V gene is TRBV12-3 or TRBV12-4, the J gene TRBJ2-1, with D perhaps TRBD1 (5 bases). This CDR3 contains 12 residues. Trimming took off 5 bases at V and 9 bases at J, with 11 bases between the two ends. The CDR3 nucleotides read TGTGCCAGCAGTAGGGGCTACGGTGAGCAGTTCTTC. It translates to CASSRGYGEQFF.

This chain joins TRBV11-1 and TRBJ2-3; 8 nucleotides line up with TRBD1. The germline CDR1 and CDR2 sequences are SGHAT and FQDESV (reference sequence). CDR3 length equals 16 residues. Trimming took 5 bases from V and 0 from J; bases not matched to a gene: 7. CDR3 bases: TGTGCCAGCAGCCCCAGGACAGGGCCTAGCACAGATACGCAGTATTTT. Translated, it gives CASSPRTGPSTDTQYF.

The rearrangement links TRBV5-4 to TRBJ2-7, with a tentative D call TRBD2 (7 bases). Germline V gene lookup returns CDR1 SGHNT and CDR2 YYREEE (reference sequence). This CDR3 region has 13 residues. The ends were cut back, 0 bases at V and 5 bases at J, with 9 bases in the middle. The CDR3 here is CASSLAGGNEQYF. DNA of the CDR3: TGTGCCAGCAGCTTGGCGGGGGGCAACGAGCAGTACTTC.

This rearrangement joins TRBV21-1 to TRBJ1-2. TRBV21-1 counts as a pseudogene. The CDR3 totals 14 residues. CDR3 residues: CASSNFPRGYGYTF. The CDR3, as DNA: TGTGCCAGCAGCAACTTTCCCCGCGGTTATGGCTACACCTTC.

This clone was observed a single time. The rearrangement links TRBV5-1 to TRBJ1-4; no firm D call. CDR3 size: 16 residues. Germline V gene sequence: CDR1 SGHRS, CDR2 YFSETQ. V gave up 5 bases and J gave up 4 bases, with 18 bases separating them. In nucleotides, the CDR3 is TGCGCCAGCAGTCTTAGAGACGGGAACGTTAATGAAAAACTGTTTTTT. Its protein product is CASSLRDGNVNEKLFF.

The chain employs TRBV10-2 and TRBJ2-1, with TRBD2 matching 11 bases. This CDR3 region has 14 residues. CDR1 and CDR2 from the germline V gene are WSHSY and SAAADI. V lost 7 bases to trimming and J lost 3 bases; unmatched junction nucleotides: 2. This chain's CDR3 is CASKLAGDYNEQFF. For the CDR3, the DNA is TGCGCCAGCAAACTAGCGGGAGACTACAATGAGCAGTTCTTC.

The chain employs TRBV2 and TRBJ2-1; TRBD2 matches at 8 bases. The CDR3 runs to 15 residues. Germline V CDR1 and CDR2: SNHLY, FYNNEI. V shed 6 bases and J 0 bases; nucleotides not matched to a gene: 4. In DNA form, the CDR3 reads TGTGCCAGCAGCTTGAGCGGGGGCTCCTACAATGAGCAGTTCTTC. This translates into CASSLSGGSYNEQFF.

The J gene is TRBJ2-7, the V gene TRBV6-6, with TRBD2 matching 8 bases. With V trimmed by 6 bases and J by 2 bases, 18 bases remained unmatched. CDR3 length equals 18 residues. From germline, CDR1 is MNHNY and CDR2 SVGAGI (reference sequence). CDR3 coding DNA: TGTGCCAGCAGCCGAGGGTGGTCTGGTACTAGCGGCACCTACGAGCAGTACTTC. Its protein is CASSRGWSGTSGTYEQYF.

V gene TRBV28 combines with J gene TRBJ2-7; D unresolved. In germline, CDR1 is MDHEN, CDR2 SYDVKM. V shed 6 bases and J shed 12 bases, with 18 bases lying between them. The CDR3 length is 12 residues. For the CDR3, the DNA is TGTGCCAGCAGCCGACCGCCGACACCCCGGTACTTC. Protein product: CASSRPPTPRYF.

CDR3 amino acids: CASSPDQGVATIYF. The CDR3 DNA reads TGTGCCAGCTCACCAGACCAGGGGGTTGCCACCATATATTTT. This chain uses TRBV18 with TRBJ1-3; TRBD1 matches 7 bases. Germline V gene sequence: CDR1 KGHSH, CDR2 LQKENI. With V trimmed by 2 bases and J by 9 bases, 7 bases remained unmatched. This CDR3 has 14 amino acids.

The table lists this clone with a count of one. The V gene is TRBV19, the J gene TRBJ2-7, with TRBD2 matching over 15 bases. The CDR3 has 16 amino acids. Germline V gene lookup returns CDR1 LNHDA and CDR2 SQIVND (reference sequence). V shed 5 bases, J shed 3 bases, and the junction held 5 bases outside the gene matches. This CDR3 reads CASSQGLAGGGYEQYF. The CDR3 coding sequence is TGTGCCAGTAGTCAGGGACTAGCGGGAGGAGGCTACGAGCAGTACTTC.

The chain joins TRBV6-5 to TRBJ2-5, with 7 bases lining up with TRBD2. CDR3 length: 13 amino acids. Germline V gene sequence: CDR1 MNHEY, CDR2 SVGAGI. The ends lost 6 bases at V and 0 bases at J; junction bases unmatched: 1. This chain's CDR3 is CASSGGYQETQYF. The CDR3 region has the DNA TGTGCCAGCAGCGGGGGGTACCAAGAGACCCAGTACTTC.

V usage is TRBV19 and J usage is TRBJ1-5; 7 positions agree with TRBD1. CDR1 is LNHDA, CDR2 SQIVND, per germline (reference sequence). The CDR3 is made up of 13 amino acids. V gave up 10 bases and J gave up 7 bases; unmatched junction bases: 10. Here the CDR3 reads CATKGTATQPQHF. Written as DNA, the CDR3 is TGTGCCACCAAAGGGACAGCGACGCAGCCCCAGCATTTT.

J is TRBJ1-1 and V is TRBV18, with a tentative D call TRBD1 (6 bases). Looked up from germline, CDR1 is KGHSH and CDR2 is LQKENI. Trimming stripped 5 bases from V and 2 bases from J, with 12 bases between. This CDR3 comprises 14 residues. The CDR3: CASSIQGLNTEAFF. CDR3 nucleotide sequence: TGTGCCAGCTCAATCCAGGGGTTAAACACTGAAGCTTTCTTT.

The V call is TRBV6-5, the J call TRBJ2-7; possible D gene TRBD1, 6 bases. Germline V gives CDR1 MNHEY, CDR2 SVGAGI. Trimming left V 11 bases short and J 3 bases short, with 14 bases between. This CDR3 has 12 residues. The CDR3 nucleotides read TGTGCCTGCTCAACAGGGAACTACGAGCAGTACTTC. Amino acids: CACSTGNYEQYF.

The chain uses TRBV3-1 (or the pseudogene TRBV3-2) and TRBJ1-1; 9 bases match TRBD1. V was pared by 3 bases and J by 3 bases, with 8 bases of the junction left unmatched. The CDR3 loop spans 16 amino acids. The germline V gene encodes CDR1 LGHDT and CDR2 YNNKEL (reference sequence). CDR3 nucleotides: TGTGCCAGCAGCCAGTGGGGGACAGGGCTTTACACTGAAGCTTTCTTT. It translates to CASSQWGTGLYTEAFF.